In this sample, the clone carrying this TCR beta chain turned up many times. Its antigen remains unknown. This sample was included in a study of response to subunit inactivated influenza vaccine. Study results and caveats: Seasonal influenza vaccination, on each occasion, was suggested by the authors to recruit few new T cells.

Using its own MiXCR run on the RT-PCR reads, TCRdb lists one record per CDR3 protein. The sample holds 400,000 to 650,000 distinct CDR3 sequences, approximately 7.8% seen once. Trimming removed 0 bases at V and 8 bases at J, with 5 bases between. The CDR3 runs 12 residues. Germline V gives CDR1 LGHNA, CDR2 YNFKEQ. The chain carries TRBV4-2 and TRBJ2-4, with D unclear. The specimen comprised PBMCs from blood, sampled roughly 24 months after vaccination. The TCR was taken from a man aged 50-75 years who received an inactivated influenza vaccine. CDR3 bases: TGTGCCAGCAGCCAAGATCGAGACATTCAGTACTTC. Translated, it gives CASSQDRDIQYF.